This T cell receptor beta chain was found in a study of cytomegalovirus exposure and HLA in healthy donors. General observations from the study: In a later analysis, most CMV-associated TCR beta chains appeared HLA-restricted.

This clone came up a few times. Its target is not known. The CDR3 sequence is 14 residues long. V lost 7 bases and J lost 1, with 12 bases in between. Germline CDR1 and CDR2: WNHNN and SYGVQD (reference sequence). With 60 Vbeta and 13 Jbeta primers, the PCR was carried out. Produced via immunoSEQ multiplex PCR; TCRdb's table is partial and in-frame only. The sample records some 200,000 clones, roughly 9.4% being singletons. The clonotype was recovered from a woman aged 25 to 45 in good health and CMV-seropositive. Sequencing was done on a sample of PBMCs. The chain links TRBV10-1 to TRBJ2-3; D is possibly TRBD1 (5 bases). The CDR3 is CASKGAKGTDTQYF. CDR3 coding DNA: TGCGCCAGCAAAGGGGCGAAGGGCACAGATACGCAGTATTTT.